This T cell receptor (beta chain) comes out of a study of CD8+ T cells in alopecia areata. Study outcomes and limitations: The treated group had a single nonresponder, limiting CD8+ expansion-response conclusions. Tofacitinib delivered significant drops in scalp clonality and in expanded CD8+ clones among the top 100.

This clone has a handful of counts. Its cognate antigen is unknown. The sample's treatment: oral pan-JAK inhibitor, 5-10 mg twice daily. The CDR3 has 14 residues. The germline V gene encodes CDR1 SGHVS and CDR2 FQNEAQ. The germline V and J ends were trimmed by 2 bases and 6 bases, with 13 bases remaining between them. RNA extraction was followed by reverse transcription into cDNA, which acted as the sequencing template. Sequencing was performed with immunoSEQ multiplex PCR; in TCRdb, only in-frame clones are kept and a portion is missing. The sample carries around 290,000 clones, 58% recorded once. The sample here was CD4+ T cells sorted from blood, taken at week 24, from a patient treated with tofacitinib. This rearrangement joins TRBV7-8 to TRBJ1-1; tentatively, D is TRBD1 (6 bases). The TCR was taken from a human donor with alopecia areata. DNA for the CDR3: TGTGCCAGCAGCTTAAAGGGGGGTCTCGCTGAAGCTTTCTTT. Amino acid sequence: CASSLKGGLAEAFF.